The 15 T cell receptor beta chains listed next were all sequenced from one sample in a study of a mutant IDH1 vaccine in newly diagnosed glioma (dated by TCRdb to the early 2020s). The library was obtained by the immunoSEQ multiplex PCR assay. TCRdb carries this immuneACCESS record with in-frame sequences only. Its versions omit some clonotypes, under half of them owing to an unresolved V gene in the studies checked, with the rest unexplained. Recorded for this sample are some 60,000 clones; about nine tenths of them occurred a single time. Clones ranked in the top ten supply around 2.5% of the sample. In the paper's terms, the time point label means: baseline, week 1 (first vaccination visit). The intended sense of this specimen's treatment or condition label: pre-vaccination baseline after standard-of-care therapy. Sequencing was performed on PBMCs, taken from a glioma patient treated with radiotherapy, temozolomide or both. These receptors were obtained from a man aged 45-60 years with glioma.

The chain couples TRBV5-1 to TRBJ1-2, with D hard to call. Trimming took off 3 bases at V and 8 bases at J, with 14 bases between the two ends. In germline, CDR1 is SGHRS, CDR2 YFSETQ. The CDR3 extends over 13 amino acids. The CDR3: CASSSTPQDGYTF. CDR3 DNA sequence: TGCGCCAGCAGCTCCACCCCCCAGGACGGCTACACCTTC.

This chain uses TRBV28 with TRBJ1-1; D is unresolved. The CDR3 contains 17 residues. Germline values: CDR1 MDHEN, CDR2 SYDVKM. The V end lost 0 bases, the J end lost 3 bases, and 17 bases lay between the germline ends. This chain's CDR3 is CASSLWETASGYTEAFF. CDR3 coding DNA: TGTGCCAGCAGTTTATGGGAGACGGCATCTGGTTACACTGAAGCTTTCTTT.

This chain connects TRBV9 to TRBJ2-1; TRBD1 is a possible D gene (6 bases). V was clipped by 3 bases and J by 0 bases, with 13 bases between them. The CDR3 runs to 16 residues. Germline loops: CDR1 SGDLS, CDR2 YYNGEE. CDR3 loop: CASSAPQGSSYNEQFF. The CDR3 nucleotides are TGTGCCAGCAGCGCACCCCAGGGGAGCTCCTACAATGAGCAGTTCTTC.

The V and J genes are TRBV19 and TRBJ1-5; no clear D. CDR1 is LNHDA, CDR2 SQIVND, per germline (reference sequence). The CDR3 has 15 amino acids. V gave up 1 base and J gave up 6 bases, with 13 bases separating them. CDR3 sequence (DNA): TGTGCCAGTAGTATAGTTGAAGGGAGAGGTCAGCCCCAGCATTTT. This codes for CASSIVEGRGQPQHF. Drawing the rest from reference TRBV19 and TRBJ1-5, the complete variable domain is DGGITQSPKYLFRKEGQNVTLSCEQNLNHDAMYWYRQDPGQGLRLIYYSQIVNDFQKGDIAEGYSVSREKKESFPLTVTSAQKNPTAFYLCASSIVEGRGQPQHFGDGTRLSIL.

The rearrangement uses TRBV5-8 and TRBJ2-1, with D possibly TRBD2 on 6 matching bases. CDR3 length equals 15 residues. Between the trimmed V and J ends, which lost 4 bases and 0 bases, there was a span of 11 bases. Germline V gene lookup returns CDR1 SGHTS and CDR2 YDEGEE. This CDR3 is CASSVGLTSYNEQFF. The DNA of the CDR3 is TGTGCCAGCAGCGTGGGACTGACCTCCTACAATGAGCAGTTCTTC. Full variable domain (rest looked up from reference TRBV5-8 and TRBJ2-1): EAGVTQSPTHLIKTRGQQATLRCSPISGHTSVYWYQQALGLGLQFLLWYDEGEERNRGNFPPRFSGRQFPNYSSELNVNALELEDSALYLCASSVGLTSYNEQFFGPGTRLTVL.

The chain uses TRBV28 and TRBJ2-7; 13 positions match TRBD2. The CDR3 sequence is 20 residues long. V was pared by 4 bases and J by 3 bases, with 18 bases of the junction left unmatched. Per germline, CDR1 MDHEN and CDR2 SYDVKM. Written as DNA, the CDR3 is TGTGCCAGCAGTTCCCCCCCCCGACTAGCGGGAGGACCATTAATCTACGAGCAGTACTTC. Translation gives CASSSPPRLAGGPLIYEQYF.

Judged by abundance, this clone is medium-sized. The chain uses TRBV25-1 and TRBJ2-7, with D perhaps matching TRBD1 (5 bases). The CDR3 consists of 12 residues. The V gene lost 7 bases and the J gene lost 1 base, with 8 bases spanning the gap. Germline V gene data show CDR1 as MGHDK and CDR2 as SYGVNS. The CDR3 loop reads CASKTESYEQYF. The CDR3 nucleotides read TGTGCCAGCAAGACAGAGTCCTACGAGCAGTACTTC.

On this clone: A junction end diverges from the germline sequence, so it may reflect a read error. The chain carries TRBV5-4 and TRBJ2-7; D is unclear. Looked up from germline, CDR1 is SGHNT and CDR2 is YYREEE (reference sequence). The CDR3 totals 12 residues. The CDR3 protein is CANSPLDGEQYF. CDR3 nucleotide sequence: TGTGCCAACAGCCCCCTGGACGGCGAGCAGTACTTC.

The genes are TRBV5-1 and TRBJ1-2, with D maybe TRBD1 (6 bases). The CDR3 is 12 residues long. CDR1 and CDR2 (germline): SGHRS, YFSETQ. Trimming took off 3 bases at V and 8 bases at J, with 11 bases between the two ends. CDR3 nucleotides: TGCGCCAGCAGCTCGACGACAGGAGGCTACACCTTC. Protein product: CASSSTTGGYTF.

The rearrangement links TRBV9 to TRBJ2-1; 8 nucleotides line up with TRBD2. CDR3 length equals 15 residues. Germline V gives CDR1 SGDLS, CDR2 YYNGEE. V was clipped by 4 bases and J by 4 bases; unmatched bases: 7. The CDR3 DNA is TGTGCCAGCAGCCCAACTAGCGGCGGTTACAATGAGCAGTTCTTC. Translation: CASSPTSGGYNEQFF.

The chain has TRBV2 and TRBJ1-3, with D uncertain. The V gene lost 1 base and the J gene lost 6 bases, with 4 bases spanning the gap. The germline CDR1 and CDR2 sequences are SNHLY and FYNNEI. The length of the CDR3 is 12 residues. The CDR3 is CASSEGVNTIYF. CDR3 in DNA: TGTGCCAGCAGTGAAGGGGTAAACACCATATATTTT.

The gene calls are TRBV15 and TRBJ2-5; weak D call: TRBD1 (6 bases). Trimming removed 5 bases at V and 3 bases at J, with 10 bases between. The CDR3 spans 13 residues. The germline V gene has CDR1 LNHNV and CDR2 YYDKDF (reference sequence). The CDR3 nucleotides are TGTGCCACCAGCGAGGGGGTGGAAGAGACCCAGTACTTC. Its protein product is CATSEGVEETQYF.

The chain links TRBV9 to TRBJ2-1; D unclear. From germline, CDR1 is SGDLS and CDR2 YYNGEE. This CDR3 region has 13 residues. Trimming cost V 1 base and J 9 bases, with 11 bases left between them. The CDR3 region has the DNA TGTGCCAGCAGCGTAACATCCCCCGGTGAGCAGTTCTTC. This translates into CASSVTSPGEQFF.

The CDR3 reads CASRRGNTEAFF. For the CDR3, the DNA is TGTGCCAGCAGGAGGGGTAACACTGAAGCTTTCTTT. This chain joins TRBV28 and TRBJ1-1; D is possibly TRBD1 (5 bases). V dropped 6 bases and J dropped 2 bases, with 7 bases sitting between them. Germline V lookup: CDR1 MDHEN, CDR2 SYDVKM. The CDR3 runs 12 residues.

This chain uses TRBV5-8 with TRBJ1-5; D gene ambiguous. The CDR3 spans 14 residues. The V end was cut by 2 bases, the J end by 1 base, with 7 bases between. The germline V gene encodes CDR1 SGHTS and CDR2 YDEGEE. CDR3 residues: CASSFAASNQPQHF. CDR3 bases: TGTGCCAGCAGCTTTGCAGCAAGCAATCAGCCCCAGCATTTT.